These T cell receptor beta chains were read from a single sample in a study of blood T cell repertoires in COVID-19. The method was immunoSEQ multiplex PCR; TCRdb's version includes in-frame clones alone and lacks a portion of them. This table has around 250,000 clones, more than 70% appearing once. The specimen was peripheral blood. Every receptor here comes from a woman older than 75 with COVID-19, enrolled during active disease. The CDR3 runs from the conserved cysteine through the conserved F or W. The D gene is left open where the match is weak. Clone sizes are given selectively: once, few, many, or a class where the clone is expanded.

j_call v_call d_call clone_size cdr3_nt cdr3_aa
TRBJ2-5 TRBV6-5 NA NA TGTGCCAGCAGTTCCCTGATAGCCGGCGAAGAGACCCAGTACTTC CASSSLIAGEETQYF
TRBJ2-5 TRBV3-1/TRBV3-2 TRBD2 NA TGTGCCAGCAGCGGCAATCGGAAGGAGCTAGCGGCGACCCAGTACTTC CASSGNRKELAATQYF
TRBJ1-1 TRBV20-1 NA NA TGCCTAGTTAAGAACACTGAAGCTTTCTTT CLVKNTEAFF
TRBJ2-3 TRBV9 NA NA TGTGCCAGCAGCGTTCTTGGCGGAAGCACAGATACGCAGTATTTT CASSVLGGSTDTQYF
TRBJ2-2 TRBV20-1 NA NA TGCAGTGCTAGTGGAGGGGGCCTCTACACCGGGGAGCTGTTTTTT CSASGGGLYTGELFF
TRBJ1-3 TRBV6-2/TRBV6-3 TRBD1 NA TGTGCCAGCAGTTACTCCGGGACAGGGGGCCCCCTCTCTGGAAACACCATATATTTT CASSYSGTGGPLSGNTIYF
TRBJ2-7 TRBV30 NA NA TGTGCCTGGAGTGGGCGACAAAACTACGAGCAGTACTTC CAWSGRQNYEQYF
TRBJ2-3 TRBV18 NA NA TGTGCCAGCTCACGGCGAGGTAACACAGATACGCAGTATTTT CASSRRGNTDTQYF
TRBJ1-1 TRBV7-9 NA once TGTGCCAGCAGCCCGTTAAGGGGAGCTTTCTTT CASSPLRGAFF
TRBJ2-3 TRBV19 TRBD2 NA TGTGCCAGTAGTATCTCGGCTAGCGGTGCAGATACGCAGTATTTT CASSISASGADTQYF
TRBJ2-1 TRBV27 TRBD2 NA TGTGCCAGCAGTTTATACGCCTTTGGGCTAGCGGGGGGCCAATCCTACAATGAGCAGTTCTTC CASSLYAFGLAGGQSYNEQFF
TRBJ2-1 TRBV3-1/TRBV3-2 TRBD2 NA TGTGCCAGCAGCCCACGCCTAGCGGGACATGAGCAGTTCTTC CASSPRLAGHEQFF
TRBJ1-2 TRBV28 NA once TGTGCCAGCAGAGGGGGAGAGACAGCGAACTATGGCTACACCTTC CASRGGETANYGYTF
TRBJ2-7 TRBV6-2/TRBV6-3 TRBD1 NA TGTGCCAGCAGTTTCCTGACAGGGTTCTCCTACGAGCAGTACTTC CASSFLTGFSYEQYF
TRBJ2-7 TRBV4-1 NA NA TGCGCCAGCAGCCCAGTATACACCGGGAGCTCCTACGAGCAGTACTTC CASSPVYTGSSYEQYF
TRBJ2-7 TRBV5-1 TRBD1 once TGCGCCAGCAGCTGGGGGGACAGGCCCTCCTACGAGCAGTACTTC CASSWGDRPSYEQYF
TRBJ1-4 TRBV18 TRBD1 NA TGTGCCAGCTCACTTCAGGGGGGAAGTGAAAAACTGTTTTTT CASSLQGGSEKLFF
TRBJ2-5 TRBV5-1 NA NA TGCGCCAGCAGCCCCTCCCAAGAGACCCAGTACTTC CASSPSQETQYF
TRBJ2-3 TRBV18 TRBD2 NA TGTGCCAGCTCTCCATCAGCGGGGGCGAGCACAGATACGCAGTATTTT CASSPSAGASTDTQYF
TRBJ1-1 TRBV5-4 NA few TGTGCCAGCAGCCTCCCCCGGGGGGATTATACTGAAGCTTTCTTT CASSLPRGDYTEAFF
TRBJ2-3 TRBV7-2 TRBD2 NA TGTGCCAGCGGTAGCGGGGGGCTCACAGATACGCAGTATTTT CASGSGGLTDTQYF
TRBJ1-2 TRBV6-5 TRBD1 NA TGTGCCAGCAGACCGACAGGGATGACTAGTGGCTACACCTTC CASRPTGMTSGYTF
TRBJ1-2 TRBV7-9 NA NA TGTGCCAGCAGCTTACAGGGCGAAGGGTCTTATGGCTACACCTTC CASSLQGEGSYGYTF
TRBJ1-1 TRBV9 NA NA TGTGCCAGCAGCGTGCTACAGGGAGGGCACACTGAAGCTTTCTTT CASSVLQGGHTEAFF
TRBJ1-1 TRBV28 TRBD1 NA TGTGCCAGCAGTTACTCCGACAGGGATTTTGAAGCTTTCTTT CASSYSDRDFEAFF
TRBJ2-1 TRBV28 NA NA TGTGCCAGCAGCTCCCCGACAGCGAGCTCCTACAATGAGCAGTTCTTC CASSSPTASSYNEQFF
TRBJ1-1 TRBV7-9 NA NA TGTGCCAGCAGCCTTAGTCAAGGGGCTGAAGCTTTCTTT CASSLSQGAEAFF
TRBJ1-6 TRBV5-1 NA NA TGCGCCAGCAGCTTGGTTCAGGGCAGCTCCTATAATTCACCCCTCCACTTT CASSLVQGSSYNSPLHF
TRBJ2-7 TRBV4-2 TRBD2 few TGTGCCAGCAGCCTCAACTCGGTGGCGGGGGGGAATGAGCAGTACTTC CASSLNSVAGGNEQYF
TRBJ2-1 TRBV2 TRBD2 few TGTGCCAGCAGTGAATTGGGGGGGTCCTACAATGAGCAGTTCTTC CASSELGGSYNEQFF
TRBJ2-7 TRBV5-1 NA NA TGCGCCAGCAGCCCGGGAGTTGGGGGATTCTACGAGCAGTACTTC CASSPGVGGFYEQYF
TRBJ2-3 TRBV5-4 NA NA TGTGCCAGCAGCGCACGCCGGGACATAAGCACAGATACGCAGTATTTT CASSARRDISTDTQYF
TRBJ1-6 TRBV5-1 NA NA TGCGCCAGCAGCTTGGGAGGGGGTGGTAATTCACCCCTCCACTTT CASSLGGGGNSPLHF
TRBJ1-2 TRBV3-1/TRBV3-2 NA few TGTGCCAGCAGCCAAGGTCCTAATGGCTACACCTTC CASSQGPNGYTF
TRBJ2-2 TRBV9 NA once TGTGCCAGCAGCGTATCAGAGCGGGCAAACACCGGGGAGCTGTTTTTT CASSVSERANTGELFF
TRBJ2-1 TRBV5-1 NA NA TGCGCCAGCAGCTTGGTCCCGGGACAAAACAATGAGCAGTTCTTC CASSLVPGQNNEQFF
TRBJ2-7 TRBV6-5 TRBD1 NA TGTGCCAGCATGCGACAGGGGGTCTCCTACGAGCAGTACTTC CASMRQGVSYEQYF
TRBJ2-5 TRBV10-3 NA NA TGTGCCATCAGGGCCCTAGATGAGACCCAGTACTTC CAIRALDETQYF
TRBJ1-5 TRBV19 NA NA TGTGCCAGTACCGAGTGGGGCAGAACGAAAGGTTTTAATCAGCCCCAGCATTTT CASTEWGRTKGFNQPQHF
TRBJ2-1 TRBV11-2 TRBD2 NA TGTGCCAGCAGCTCGCCCGGGGGGGGTGAGCAGTTCTTC CASSSPGGGEQFF
TRBJ1-3 TRBV9 TRBD1 NA TGTGCCAGCAGCGTTAGTCCCGGGACAGCACTGACTGGAAACACCATATATTTT CASSVSPGTALTGNTIYF
TRBJ2-7 TRBV6-1 TRBD1 NA TGTGCCAGCAGTGAAGCGCACCAGGGGGATAGTATGGGCGAGCAGTACTTC CASSEAHQGDSMGEQYF
TRBJ1-1 TRBV5-4 TRBD1 NA TGTGCCAGCAGCTTCCCGACAGGGGTCGACACTGAAGCTTTCTTT CASSFPTGVDTEAFF
TRBJ2-2 TRBV6-5 TRBD2 NA TGTGCCAGCACCCCGCGGGGGGCACCAACCGGGGAGCTGTTTTTT CASTPRGAPTGELFF
TRBJ1-2 TRBV14 NA NA TGTGCCAGCAGCCATCCAGGGAGGGGCTATGGCTACACCTTC CASSHPGRGYGYTF
TRBJ1-2 TRBV7-9 NA NA TGTGCCAGCAGCTTACAGGAGGGTATCAACTATGGCTACACCTTC CASSLQEGINYGYTF
TRBJ2-5 TRBV24-1 NA NA TGTGCCACCAGTGATTTGCGGGGGGAGACCCAGTACTTC CATSDLRGETQYF
TRBJ2-7 TRBV3-1/TRBV3-2 TRBD1 once TGTGCCAGCAGCCAAGGGGGACAGGGCGGCCACGAGCAGTACTTC CASSQGGQGGHEQYF
TRBJ1-1 TRBV6-5 NA NA TGTGCCAGCAGTTACCAGGACTCAAACACTGAAGCTTTCTTT CASSYQDSNTEAFF
TRBJ2-7 TRBV7-2 NA NA TGTGCCAGCAGCTTAGGGCCGCGGTCGTACGAGCAGTACTTC CASSLGPRSYEQYF
TRBJ2-5 TRBV5-4 NA NA TGTGCCAGCAGCTTGGCCGGGGGACAGCAAGAGACCCAGTACTTC CASSLAGGQQETQYF
TRBJ2-5 TRBV9 TRBD2 NA TGTGCCAGCAGCGACAGAACTAGCGGGGGGAAGACCCAGTACTTC CASSDRTSGGKTQYF